This TCR beta chain was observed in a study of control samples from healthy donors and cancer patients. Assay: immunoSEQ multiplex PCR; the TCRdb copy retains only in-frame clones and omits some. Altogether 130,000 or so clones are present, 87% being singletons, with the ten largest covering around 10%. The sample was blood. This TCR was sampled from a man under 40 in good health.

CDR3: CAWSTGLGEQFF. For the CDR3, the DNA is TGTGCCTGGAGTACAGGGTTAGGTGAGCAGTTCTTC. The gene calls are TRBV30 and TRBJ2-1; D might be TRBD1 (6 bases). The CDR3 spans 12 residues. Germline CDR1 GTSNPN, CDR2 SVGIG (reference sequence). V was clipped by 2 bases and J by 9 bases, with 11 bases between them.